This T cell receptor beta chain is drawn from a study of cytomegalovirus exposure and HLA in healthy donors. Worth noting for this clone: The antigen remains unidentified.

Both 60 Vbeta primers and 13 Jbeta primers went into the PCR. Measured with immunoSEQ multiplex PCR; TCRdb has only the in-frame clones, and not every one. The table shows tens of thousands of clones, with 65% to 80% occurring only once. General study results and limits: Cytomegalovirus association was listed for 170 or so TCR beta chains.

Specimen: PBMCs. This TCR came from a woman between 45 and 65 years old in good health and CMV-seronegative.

CDR3 loop: CASSSIPGQGDGYTF. CDR3 coding DNA: TGTGCCAGCAGTAGCATTCCGGGACAGGGGGATGGCTACACCTTC. This chain uses TRBV6-6 with TRBJ1-2; 11 bases map to TRBD1. V dropped 5 bases and J dropped 6; count of bases not matched to a gene: 8. This CDR3 comprises 15 residues. From germline, CDR1 is MNHNY and CDR2 SVGAGI (reference sequence).